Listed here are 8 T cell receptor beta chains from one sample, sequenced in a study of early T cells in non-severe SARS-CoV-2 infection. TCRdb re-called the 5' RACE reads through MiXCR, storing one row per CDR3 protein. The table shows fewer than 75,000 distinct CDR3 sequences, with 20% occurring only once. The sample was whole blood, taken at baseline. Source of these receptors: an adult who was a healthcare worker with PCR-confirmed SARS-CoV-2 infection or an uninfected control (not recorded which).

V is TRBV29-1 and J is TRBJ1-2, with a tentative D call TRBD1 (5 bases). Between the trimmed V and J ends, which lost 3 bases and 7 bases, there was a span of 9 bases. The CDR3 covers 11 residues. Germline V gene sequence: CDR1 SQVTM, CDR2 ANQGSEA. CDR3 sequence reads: CSVESGTGYTF. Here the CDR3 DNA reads TGCAGCGTTGAGTCAGGGACTGGCTACACCTTC.

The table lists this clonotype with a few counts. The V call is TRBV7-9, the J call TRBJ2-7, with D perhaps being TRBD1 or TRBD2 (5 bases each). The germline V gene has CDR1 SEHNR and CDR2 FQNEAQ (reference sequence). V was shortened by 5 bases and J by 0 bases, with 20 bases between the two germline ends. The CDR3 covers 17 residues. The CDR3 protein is CASSLGDVDWDSYEQYF. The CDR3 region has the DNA TGTGCCAGCAGCCTGGGGGACGTGGACTGGGACTCCTACGAGCAGTACTTC.

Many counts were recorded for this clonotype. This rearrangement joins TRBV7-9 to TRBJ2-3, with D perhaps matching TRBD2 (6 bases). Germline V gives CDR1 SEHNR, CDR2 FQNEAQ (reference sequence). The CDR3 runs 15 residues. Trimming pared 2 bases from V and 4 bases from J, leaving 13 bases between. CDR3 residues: CASSLNTSPADTQYF. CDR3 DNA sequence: TGTGCCAGCAGCTTAAATACTAGCCCAGCAGATACGCAGTATTTT.

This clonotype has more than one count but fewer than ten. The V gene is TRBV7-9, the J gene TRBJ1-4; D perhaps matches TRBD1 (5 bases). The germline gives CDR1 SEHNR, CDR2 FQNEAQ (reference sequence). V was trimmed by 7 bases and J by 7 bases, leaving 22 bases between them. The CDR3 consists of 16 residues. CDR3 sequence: CASTLTSGGTGEKLFF. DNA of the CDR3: TGTGCCAGCACCCTAACGAGTGGGGGGACTGGTGAAAAACTGTTTTTT.

The CDR3 here is CASSLESGSQETQYF. The CDR3 DNA follows: TGCGCCAGCAGCTTGGAGTCGGGCAGCCAAGAGACCCAGTACTTC. This chain joins TRBV5-1 and TRBJ2-5; D ambiguous. The length of the CDR3 is 15 residues. Germline V gene lookup returns CDR1 SGHRS and CDR2 YFSETQ. Trimming took 0 bases from V and 1 from J, leaving 10 bases between them. The full variable domain, rest sourced from reference TRBV5-1 and TRBJ2-5, is KAGVTQTPRYLIKTRGQQVTLSCSPISGHRSVSWYQQTPGQGLQFLFEYFSETQRNKGNFPGRFSGRQFSNSRSEMNVSTLELGDSALYLCASSLESGSQETQYFGPGTRLLVL.

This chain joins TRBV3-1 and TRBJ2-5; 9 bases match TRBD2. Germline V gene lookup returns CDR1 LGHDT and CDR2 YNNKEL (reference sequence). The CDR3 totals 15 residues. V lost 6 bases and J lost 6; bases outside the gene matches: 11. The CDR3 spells CASSPPEGLAKTQYF. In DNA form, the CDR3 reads TGTGCCAGCAGTCCCCCCGAAGGACTAGCGAAGACCCAGTACTTC.

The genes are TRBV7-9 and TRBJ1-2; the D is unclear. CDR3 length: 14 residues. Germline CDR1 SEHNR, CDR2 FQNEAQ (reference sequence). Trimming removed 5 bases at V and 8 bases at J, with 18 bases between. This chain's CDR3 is CASSIRHSPEGYTF. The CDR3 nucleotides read TGTGCCAGCAGCATCCGGCATAGCCCCGAGGGCTACACCTTC.

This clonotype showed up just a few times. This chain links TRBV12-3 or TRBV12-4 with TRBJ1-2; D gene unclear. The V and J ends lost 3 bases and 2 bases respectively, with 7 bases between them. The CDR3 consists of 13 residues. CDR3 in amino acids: CASSLVGNYGYTF. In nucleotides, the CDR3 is TGTGCCAGCAGTTTGGTGGGGAACTATGGCTACACCTTC.